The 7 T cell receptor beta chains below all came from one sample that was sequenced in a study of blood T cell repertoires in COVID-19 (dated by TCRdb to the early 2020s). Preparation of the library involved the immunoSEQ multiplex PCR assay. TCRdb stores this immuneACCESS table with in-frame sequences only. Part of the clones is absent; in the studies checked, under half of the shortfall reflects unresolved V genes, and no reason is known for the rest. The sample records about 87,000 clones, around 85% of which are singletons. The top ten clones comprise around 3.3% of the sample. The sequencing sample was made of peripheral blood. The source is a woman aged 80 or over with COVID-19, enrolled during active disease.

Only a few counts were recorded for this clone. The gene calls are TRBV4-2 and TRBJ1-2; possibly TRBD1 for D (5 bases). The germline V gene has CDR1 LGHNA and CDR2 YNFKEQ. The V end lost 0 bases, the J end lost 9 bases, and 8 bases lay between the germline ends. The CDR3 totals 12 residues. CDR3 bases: TGTGCCAGCAGCCAAGACGGGGGTCGCTACACCTTC. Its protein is CASSQDGGRYTF.

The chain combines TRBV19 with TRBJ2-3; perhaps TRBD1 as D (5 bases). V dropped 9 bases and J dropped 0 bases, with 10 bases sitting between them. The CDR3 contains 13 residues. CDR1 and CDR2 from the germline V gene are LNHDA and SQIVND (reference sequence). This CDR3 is CASDSASTDTQYF. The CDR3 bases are TGTGCCAGCGACAGCGCTAGCACAGATACGCAGTATTTT.

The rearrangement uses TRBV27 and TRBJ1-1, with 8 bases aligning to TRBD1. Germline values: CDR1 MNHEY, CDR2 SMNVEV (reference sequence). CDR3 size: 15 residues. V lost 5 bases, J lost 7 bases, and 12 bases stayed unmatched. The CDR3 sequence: CASSPLTGVRGEAFF. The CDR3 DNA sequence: TGTGCCAGCAGTCCCTTGACAGGGGTTAGAGGTGAAGCTTTCTTT.

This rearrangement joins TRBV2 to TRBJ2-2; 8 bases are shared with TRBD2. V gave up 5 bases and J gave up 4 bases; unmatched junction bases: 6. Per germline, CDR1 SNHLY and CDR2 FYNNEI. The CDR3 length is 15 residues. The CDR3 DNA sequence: TGTGCCAGCAGTTTTTTGCGGGAGGCCACCGGGGAGCTGTTTTTT. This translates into CASSFLREATGELFF.

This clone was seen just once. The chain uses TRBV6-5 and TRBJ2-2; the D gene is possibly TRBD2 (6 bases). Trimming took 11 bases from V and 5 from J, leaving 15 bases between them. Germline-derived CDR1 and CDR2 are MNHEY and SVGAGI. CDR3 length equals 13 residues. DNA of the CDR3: TGTGCCGGGGGGAGTATCGGGACCGGGGAGCTGTTTTTT. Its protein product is CAGGSIGTGELFF.

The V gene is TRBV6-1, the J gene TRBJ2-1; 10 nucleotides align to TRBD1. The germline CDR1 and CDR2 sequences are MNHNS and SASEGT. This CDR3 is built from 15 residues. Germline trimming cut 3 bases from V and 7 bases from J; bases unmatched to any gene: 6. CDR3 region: CASSDPGQGFNEQFF. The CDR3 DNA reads TGTGCCAGCAGTGACCCGGGACAGGGGTTTAATGAGCAGTTCTTC.

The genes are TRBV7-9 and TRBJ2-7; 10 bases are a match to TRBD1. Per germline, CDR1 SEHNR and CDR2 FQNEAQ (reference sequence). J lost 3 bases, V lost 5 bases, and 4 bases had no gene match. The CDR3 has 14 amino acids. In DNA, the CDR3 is TGTGCCAGCAGCCTGCGGACAGGGGGCTACGAGCAGTACTTC. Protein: CASSLRTGGYEQYF.